This entry lists 8 T cell receptor beta chains sequenced from one sample in a study of blood T cell repertoires in COVID-19. Sequenced by immunoSEQ multiplex PCR; TCRdb stores in-frame clones only, minus some. Of roughly 100,000 clones in the sample, about 88% were seen once. Sequencing input: peripheral blood. These receptors originate from a woman older than 75 with active COVID-19.

The rearrangement links TRBV5-6 to TRBJ2-2, with TRBD1 matching 8 bases. The CDR3 is 14 amino acids. V dropped 6 bases and J dropped 9; count of bases not matched to a gene: 10. The germline gives CDR1 SGHDT, CDR2 YYEEEE. The CDR3 sequence is CASTQIDRGRELFF. CDR3 sequence (DNA): TGTGCCAGCACCCAAATCGACAGGGGTAGGGAGCTGTTTTTT.

The DNA of the CDR3 is TGTGCCAGCACCAATCGACAGGGCATCATGGAGACCCAGTACTTC. As protein: CASTNRQGIMETQYF. The chain recombines TRBV28 with TRBJ2-5; TRBD1 matches at 7 bases. The V gene's germline CDR1 is MDHEN and CDR2 SYDVKM. Unmatched junction bases numbered 13, after V lost 7 bases and J lost 5 bases. The CDR3 length is 15 residues.

This rearrangement joins TRBV6-2 or TRBV6-3 to TRBJ2-5; maybe TRBD2 (6 bases). The CDR3 spans 13 residues. V dropped 5 bases and J dropped 7 bases, with 14 bases sitting between them. Germline V gene lookup returns CDR1 MNHEY and CDR2 SVGEGT. CDR3 sequence (DNA): TGTGCCAGCAGTGAGGGAGGTTCTAGGACCCAGTACTTC. Its protein product is CASSEGGSRTQYF.

V gene TRBV7-2 combines with J gene TRBJ1-2; maybe TRBD1 (5 bases). The CDR3 sequence is 16 residues long. V gave up 3 bases and J gave up 5 bases, with 19 bases separating them. Per germline, CDR1 SGHTA and CDR2 FQGNSA. In nucleotides, the CDR3 is TGTGCCAGCAGCTTGGACATCATTACGCTGCCTTATGGCTACACCTTC. It codes for CASSLDIITLPYGYTF.

The chain couples TRBV11-1 to TRBJ1-2, with 8 bases identical to TRBD1. The V gene end was trimmed by 0 bases and the J gene end by 7 bases; junction bases not matched to a gene: 10. The CDR3 spans 16 residues. Germline CDR1 and CDR2: SGHAT and FQDESV (reference sequence). The CDR3 spells CASSLALAGGAGGYTF. CDR3 bases: TGTGCCAGCAGCTTAGCGCTGGCAGGGGGCGCCGGTGGCTACACCTTC.

The chain uses TRBV6-4 and TRBJ2-1; D is undetermined. Germline-derived CDR1 and CDR2 are MRHNA and SNTAGT. This CDR3 is built from 14 residues. The V end lost 4 bases, the J end lost 2 bases, and 9 bases lay between the germline ends. The CDR3 DNA sequence: TGTGCCAGCAGTGTGGTAGCCGCCTACAATGAGCAGTTCTTC. Residues: CASSVVAAYNEQFF.

This clone was recorded once. V and J are TRBV2 and TRBJ2-7; D not resolved. Trimming removed 3 bases from V and 3 bases from J, with 6 bases in between. CDR1 SNHLY and CDR2 FYNNEI come from the germline V gene. CDR3 length: 12 amino acids. The chain's CDR3 is CASSERFYEQYF. The CDR3 bases are TGTGCCAGCAGTGAGAGGTTCTACGAGCAGTACTTC.

This clone was observed a handful of times. The chain joins TRBV7-6 to TRBJ2-1; 12 bases agree with TRBD2. CDR1 is SGHVS, CDR2 FNYEAQ, per germline. The CDR3 is 17 amino acids. Losses at the gene ends were 5 bases for V and 2 bases for J; bases not matched to a gene: 7. The CDR3 here is CASSARTSGATYNEQFF. CDR3 bases: TGTGCCAGCAGCGCGCGGACTAGCGGGGCTACCTACAATGAGCAGTTCTTC. Complete variable domain (other parts from reference TRBV7-6 and TRBJ2-1): GAGVSQSPRYKVTKRGQDVALRCDPISGHVSLYWYRQALGQGPEFLTYFNYEAQQDKSGLPNDRFSAERPEGSISTLTIQRTEQRDSAMYRCASSARTSGATYNEQFFGPGTRLTVL.